The sequence of this TCR beta chain was determined in a study of T cells after yellow fever vaccination. Findings of the study overall: Reappearance after the booster was observed for most primary-vaccination clones (about 95% CD4, roughly 90% CD8).

Trimming removed 8 bases at V and 5 bases at J, with 11 bases between. This CDR3 is 13 amino acids long. Looked up from germline, CDR1 is SGDLS and CDR2 is YYNGEE. As concerns this clonotype: Its antigen is unknown.

Via MiXCR, TCRdb re-called the 5' RACE reads, giving one row per CDR3 protein. The repertoire has under 550,000 distinct CDR3 sequences, just over 20% of them found once; the top ten carry roughly a sixth. V usage is TRBV9 and J usage is TRBJ1-6; D unresolved. The TCR comes from a man aged 18 to 29 who received the YFV17D yellow fever vaccine. The sample here was PBMCs, taken roughly 23 days after the first yellow fever vaccination. For the CDR3, the DNA is TGTGCCAGTTCTCCAGTAGATAATTCACCCCTCCACTTT. Translation gives CASSPVDNSPLHF.